This T cell receptor (beta chain) appears in the sequencing data of a study of T cells in Graves' hyperthyroidism and ophthalmopathy. A lack of ophthalmopathy progression within 18 months defined stable Graves' hyperthyroidism. This clonotype was detected many times. Its antigen remains unidentified. What was amplified from RNA transcripts were TCR beta CDR3 regions. HTBI primers drove first-round RT-PCR of the TCR CDR3. TCRdb used MiXCR to reprocess the multiplex PCR reads, holding one entry per CDR3 protein. The table shows around 430,000 distinct CDR3 sequences, with more than 13% occurring only once. Per germline, CDR1 LGHDT and CDR2 YNNKEL (reference sequence). The length of the CDR3 is 16 residues. Trimming removed 2 bases at V and 11 bases at J, with 19 bases between. Notes on the study in general: Ophthalmopathy was told apart from stable hyperthyroidism by a 13 V-J model. Appearing also in blood were most of the thyroid clonotypes expanded above 0.001.

The sequencing sample was made of blood. V usage is TRBV3-1 and J usage is TRBJ1-6, with D perhaps TRBD1 (5 bases). This TCR came from a woman in her thirties with Graves' hyperthyroidism. The chain's CDR3 is CASSQMRDADSAPLHF. CDR3 DNA sequence: TGTGCCAGCAGCCAAATGCGGGACGCAGACTCGGCACCCCTCCACTTT.